Each of the 26 T cell receptor beta chains below was sequenced from the same sample in a study of long-term antiretroviral therapy in people with HIV. Run at survey level, the immunoSEQ assay was version v3.0. Generated by immunoSEQ multiplex PCR, the TCRdb table keeps only in-frame clones and is missing some. The table records approximately 17,000 clones, approximately 75% of them present only once. This sample comprised unsorted PBMCs, obtained 1.5 years before starting antiretroviral therapy. These receptors came from a woman aged 45-65 years with HIV.

V is TRBV29-1 and J is TRBJ1-2; D is uncertain. With 8 bases removed from V and 0 bases from J, the gap between germline ends came to 10 bases. Germline V gene sequence: CDR1 SQVTM, CDR2 ANQGSEA. This CDR3 is 12 amino acids long. The CDR3, as DNA: TGCAGCTTGCAGGTGGCTAACTATGGCTACACCTTC. It encodes CSLQVANYGYTF.

The J gene is TRBJ2-3, the V gene TRBV14; no definite D call. Germline-derived CDR1 and CDR2 are SGHDN and FVKESK. With 1 base removed from V and 9 bases from J, the gap between germline ends came to 5 bases. This CDR3 contains 11 residues. The CDR3 sequence: CASSQGSTQYF. The CDR3 coding sequence is TGTGCCAGCAGCCAAGGTAGCACGCAGTATTTT.

CDR3 in amino acids: CASSLDFNTEAFF. The CDR3 DNA follows: TGTGCCAGCAGCTTAGACTTTAACACTGAAGCTTTCTTT. V is TRBV11-2 and J is TRBJ1-1, with no clear D. In germline, CDR1 is SGHAT, CDR2 FQNNGV. The CDR3 spans 13 residues. Trimming left V 0 bases short and J 2 bases short, with 4 bases between. Looking up the rest from reference TRBV11-2 and TRBJ1-1 gives the full variable domain: EAGVAQSPRYKIIEKRQSVAFWCNPISGHATLYWYQQILGQGPKLLIQFQNNGVVDDSQLPKDRFSAERLKGVDSTLKIQPAKLEDSAVYLCASSLDFNTEAFFGQGTRLTVV.

This chain uses TRBV2 with TRBJ1-2; D may be TRBD1 (5 bases). Trimming left V 6 bases short and J 4 bases short, with 12 bases between. From germline, CDR1 is SNHLY and CDR2 FYNNEI. There are 13 residues in the CDR3. The chain's CDR3 is CASSQTDSYGYTF. The CDR3 DNA reads TGTGCCAGCAGCCAAACAGACAGCTATGGCTACACCTTC. The complete variable domain, with remaining parts taken from reference TRBV2 and TRBJ1-2, reads EPEVTQTPSHQVTQMGQEVILRCVPISNHLYFYWYRQILGQKVEFLVSFYNNEISEKSEIFDDQFSVERPDGSNFTLKIRSTKLEDSAMYFCASSQTDSYGYTFGSGTRLTVV.

This chain links TRBV5-1 with TRBJ2-1, with 7 bases lining up with TRBD1. Germline V gene sequence: CDR1 SGHRS, CDR2 YFSETQ. V was pared by 3 bases and J by 0 bases, with 6 bases of the junction left unmatched. CDR3 length equals 16 residues. The CDR3 is CASSWTGQSSYNEQFF. The CDR3 DNA follows: TGCGCCAGCAGCTGGACAGGTCAAAGCTCCTACAATGAGCAGTTCTTC.

This chain connects TRBV2 to TRBJ2-3; D call uncertain. Trimming stripped 5 bases from V and 6 bases from J, with 9 bases between. The CDR3 consists of 12 residues. Germline V lookup: CDR1 SNHLY, CDR2 FYNNEI. CDR3 sequence (DNA): TGTGCCAGCAGTCTACTGGGGGATACGCAGTATTTT. Translating gives CASSLLGDTQYF.

This clone appeared a few times. V is TRBV6-1 and J is TRBJ1-3, with no clear D. This CDR3 is built from 13 residues. Trimming cost V 4 bases and J 9 bases, with 13 bases left between them. The germline CDR1 and CDR2 sequences are MNHNS and SASEGT. The CDR3 loop reads CASSVTAGRTIYF. CDR3 DNA: TGTGCCAGCAGTGTAACGGCCGGACGCACCATATATTTT.

The chain has TRBV19 and TRBJ1-5; TRBD1 agrees at 7 bases. The CDR3 sequence is 15 residues long. Germline V gene sequence: CDR1 LNHDA, CDR2 SQIVND (reference sequence). V was pared by 6 bases and J by 3 bases, with 8 bases of the junction left unmatched. CDR3: CASRDPGQFNQPQHF. The CDR3 nucleotides read TGTGCCAGTAGGGATCCGGGACAGTTCAATCAGCCCCAGCATTTT.

This chain links TRBV9 with TRBJ2-1; D unclear. The V gene's germline CDR1 is SGDLS and CDR2 YYNGEE. This CDR3 region has 12 residues. The germline V and J ends were trimmed by 4 bases and 5 bases, with 7 bases remaining between them. CDR3 loop: CASSPLDNEQFF. The CDR3 DNA sequence: TGTGCCAGCAGCCCCCTCGACAATGAGCAGTTCTTC.

The rearrangement links TRBV5-1 to TRBJ2-3; D remains ambiguous. Per germline, CDR1 SGHRS and CDR2 YFSETQ. The CDR3 is made up of 14 amino acids. Deletions cut 2 bases from V and 2 bases from J, with 9 bases between. CDR3 loop: CASSLEGPTDTQYF. For the CDR3, the DNA is TGCGCCAGCAGCTTAGAAGGGCCCACAGATACGCAGTATTTT.

This clone has a handful of counts. The chain uses TRBV4-2 and TRBJ2-3; the D is unclear. Germline CDR1 LGHNA, CDR2 YNFKEQ. V lost 7 bases and J lost 6, with 17 bases in between. The CDR3 is 14 residues long. CDR3 residues: CASNPGLGPDTQYF. DNA for the CDR3: TGTGCCAGCAACCCCGGGCTAGGGCCCGATACGCAGTATTTT.

V and J are TRBV7-8 and TRBJ2-1; possible D gene TRBD2, 6 bases. The CDR3 consists of 13 residues. Germline V lookup: CDR1 SGHVS, CDR2 FQNEAQ. Trimming removed 6 bases from V and 2 bases from J, with 8 bases in between. The CDR3 region is CASREGAYNEQFF. CDR3 nucleotides: TGTGCCAGCAGGGAGGGCGCCTACAATGAGCAGTTCTTC.

This clone was counted once. The chain combines TRBV6-6 with TRBJ1-1; weak D call: TRBD1 (5 bases). V lost 2 bases, J lost 8 bases, and 9 bases lay in between. Germline lookup yields CDR1 MNHNY and CDR2 SVGAGI (reference sequence). The CDR3 is 12 amino acids. DNA of the CDR3: TGTGCCAGCAGTTACACCGGGGCAGAAGCTTTCTTT. It is translated as CASSYTGAEAFF.

This sequence joins TRBV18 and TRBJ2-2; D gene uncertain. Germline CDR1 KGHSH, CDR2 LQKENI. This CDR3 comprises 11 residues. V shed 8 bases and J shed 8 bases, with 9 bases lying between them. The CDR3 DNA reads as TGTGCCAGCCAGGCTGAAGGGGAGCTGTTTTTT. As protein: CASQAEGELFF.

This sequence joins TRBV11-2 and TRBJ2-5; D is possibly TRBD2 (5 bases). Trimming removed 0 bases at V and 7 bases at J, with 12 bases between. There are 14 residues in the CDR3. Germline loops: CDR1 SGHAT, CDR2 FQNNGV. The CDR3 sequence is CASSLDLREGTQYF. The CDR3 DNA reads as TGTGCCAGCAGCTTAGACCTGAGGGAAGGGACCCAGTACTTC.

The rearrangement links TRBV2 to TRBJ1-1, with 8 bases aligning to TRBD1. Germline CDR1 reads SNHLY; CDR2 reads FYNNEI. This CDR3 region has 14 residues. V was pared by 4 bases and J by 5 bases, with 6 bases of the junction left unmatched. This CDR3 reads CASSVQGVWTEAFF. CDR3 DNA: TGTGCCAGCAGTGTACAGGGGGTATGGACTGAAGCTTTCTTT.

CDR3 sequence reads: CASTGLAGGQGELFF. CDR3 nucleotide sequence: TGTGCCAGTACCGGACTAGCGGGGGGCCAGGGGGAGCTGTTTTTT. This rearrangement joins TRBV19 to TRBJ2-2; 14 nucleotides line up with TRBD2. The CDR3 has 15 amino acids. J lost 8 bases, V lost 7 bases, and 6 bases had no gene match. Germline CDR1 LNHDA, CDR2 SQIVND (reference sequence). Variable domain in full (rest from reference TRBV19 and TRBJ2-2): DGGITQSPKYLFRKEGQNVTLSCEQNLNHDAMYWYRQDPGQGLRLIYYSQIVNDFQKGDIAEGYSVSREKKESFPLTVTSAQKNPTAFYLCASTGLAGGQGELFFGEGSRLTVL.

The chain has TRBV18 and TRBJ1-2, with D perhaps TRBD1 (6 bases). This CDR3 region has 15 residues. Germline V gene lookup returns CDR1 KGHSH and CDR2 LQKENI. V lost 5 bases, J lost 0 bases, and 13 bases lay in between. The CDR3 DNA follows: TGTGCCAGCTCAATGGACAGCACCTCTAACTATGGCTACACCTTC. Its protein product is CASSMDSTSNYGYTF.

J is TRBJ2-7 and V is TRBV4-1, with TRBD2 matching 11 bases. The V gene's germline CDR1 is MGHRA and CDR2 YSYEKL. There are 16 residues in the CDR3. The trim removed 0 bases at V and 4 bases at J, leaving 5 bases unmatched. The CDR3 protein is CASSQDTSGGFYEQYF. For the CDR3, the DNA is TGCGCCAGCAGCCAAGATACTAGCGGGGGATTTTACGAGCAGTACTTC.

The chain carries TRBV5-1 and TRBJ1-6; no clear D. The V end was cut by 2 bases, the J end by 4 bases, with 7 bases between. The CDR3 spans 14 residues. Germline CDR1 is SGHRS and CDR2 is YFSETQ. In nucleotides, the CDR3 is TGCGCCAGCAGCTTTGATCCTTATAATTCACCCCTCCACTTT. Encoded protein: CASSFDPYNSPLHF.

The CDR3 DNA reads as TGTGCCAGCAGCCCCATGGACAGGGATAATTCACCCCTCCACTTT. Its protein product is CASSPMDRDNSPLHF. This chain joins TRBV6-5 and TRBJ1-6; 8 bases are a match to TRBD1. The CDR3 has 15 residues. With V trimmed by 6 bases and J by 5 bases, 6 bases remained unmatched. The germline V gene encodes CDR1 MNHEY and CDR2 SVGAGI.

The rearrangement links TRBV5-1 to TRBJ2-6; D is unresolved. The ends were cut back, 5 bases at V and 4 bases at J, with 10 bases in the middle. Germline lookup yields CDR1 SGHRS and CDR2 YFSETQ. This CDR3 comprises 14 residues. The CDR3 sequence is CASRWSQGANVLTF. The CDR3 DNA sequence: TGCGCCAGCAGGTGGAGCCAGGGGGCCAACGTCCTGACTTTC. Filled out from reference TRBV5-1 and TRBJ2-6, the complete variable domain reads KAGVTQTPRYLIKTRGQQVTLSCSPISGHRSVSWYQQTPGQGLQFLFEYFSETQRNKGNFPGRFSGRQFSNSRSEMNVSTLELGDSALYLCASRWSQGANVLTFGAGSRLTVL.

The chain uses TRBV18 and TRBJ2-3; D ambiguous. V shed 3 bases and J shed 0 bases, with 4 bases lying between them. The V gene's germline CDR1 is KGHSH and CDR2 LQKENI. CDR3 length: 13 residues. The CDR3 here is CASSPPSTDTQYF. CDR3 bases: TGTGCCAGCTCACCCCCAAGCACAGATACGCAGTATTTT.

The chain employs TRBV6-1 and TRBJ2-7; D gene ambiguous. V dropped 1 base and J dropped 3 bases, with 7 bases sitting between them. This CDR3 region has 13 residues. Germline CDR1 is MNHNS and CDR2 is SASEGT. This CDR3 is CASSEGVFYEQYV. CDR3 coding DNA: TGTGCCAGCAGTGAAGGCGTTTTCTACGAGCAGTACGTC.

The rearrangement joins TRBV11-2 to TRBJ2-1; 7 nucleotides match TRBD2. With V trimmed by 3 bases and J by 7 bases, 9 bases remained unmatched. Germline lookup yields CDR1 SGHAT and CDR2 FQNNGV. This CDR3 contains 15 residues. Here the CDR3 DNA reads TGTGCCAGCAGCTTTCTGGGGGGGGAGGGTAATGAGCAGTTCTTC. Amino acid sequence: CASSFLGGEGNEQFF.

This clone has only one observation. The gene calls are TRBV7-2 and TRBJ1-3; D uncertain. V was pared by 11 bases and J by 1 base, with 3 bases between. Germline V gives CDR1 SGHTA, CDR2 FQGNSA. The CDR3 contains 10 residues. The CDR3 coding sequence is TGTGCCCTTTCTGGAAACACCATATATTTT. Translated, it gives CALSGNTIYF.